This note documents a single TCR beta chain sequence. Antigen: not known. PCR amplification relied on 60 Vbeta primers (plus 13 Jbeta primers). TCRdb's copy holds only in-frame clones and misses some; the assay was immunoSEQ multiplex PCR. Here the sample spans 140,000 or so clones, roughly 80% being singletons. Germline V gives CDR1 SGHAT, CDR2 FQNNGV. The length of the CDR3 is 14 residues. V was pared by 1 base and J by 7 bases, with 5 bases of the junction left unmatched. This specimen belongs to a study of cytomegalovirus exposure and HLA in healthy donors. Study outcomes and limitations: The study found most TCR sequences rare, yet found some public TCRs in many donors. A later analysis linked a missense variant in DCLRE1C to the trimming of TCR beta V and J genes. Sequencing artifact likely explains a cluster of highly shared sequence variants. Presence/absence results assume similar sequencing depth per donor, which may not hold.

The origin of this receptor is a male donor in good health and CMV-seronegative. The sample consisted of PBMCs. The V and J genes are TRBV11-2 and TRBJ2-7; the match to TRBD2 covers 9 bases. The CDR3 DNA reads TGTGCCAGCAGCTTAGCTCTAGCGGGACGGGAGCAGTACTTC. Translating gives CASSLALAGREQYF.